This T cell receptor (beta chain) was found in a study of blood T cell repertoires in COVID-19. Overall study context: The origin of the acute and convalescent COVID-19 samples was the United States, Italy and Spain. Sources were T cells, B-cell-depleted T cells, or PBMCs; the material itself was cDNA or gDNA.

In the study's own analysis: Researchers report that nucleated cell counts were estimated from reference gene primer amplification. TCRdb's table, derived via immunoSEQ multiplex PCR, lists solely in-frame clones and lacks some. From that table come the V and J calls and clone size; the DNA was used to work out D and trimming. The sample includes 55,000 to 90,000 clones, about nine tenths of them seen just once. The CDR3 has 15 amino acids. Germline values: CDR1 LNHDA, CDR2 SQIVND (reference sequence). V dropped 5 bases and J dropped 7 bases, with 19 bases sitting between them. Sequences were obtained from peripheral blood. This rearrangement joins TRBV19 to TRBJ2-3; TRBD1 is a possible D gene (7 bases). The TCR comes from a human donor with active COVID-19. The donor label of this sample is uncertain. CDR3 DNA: TGTGCCAGTAGTTCCCAGGGGGGAGCGAGAAATACGCAGTATTTT. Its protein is CASSSQGGARNTQYF.